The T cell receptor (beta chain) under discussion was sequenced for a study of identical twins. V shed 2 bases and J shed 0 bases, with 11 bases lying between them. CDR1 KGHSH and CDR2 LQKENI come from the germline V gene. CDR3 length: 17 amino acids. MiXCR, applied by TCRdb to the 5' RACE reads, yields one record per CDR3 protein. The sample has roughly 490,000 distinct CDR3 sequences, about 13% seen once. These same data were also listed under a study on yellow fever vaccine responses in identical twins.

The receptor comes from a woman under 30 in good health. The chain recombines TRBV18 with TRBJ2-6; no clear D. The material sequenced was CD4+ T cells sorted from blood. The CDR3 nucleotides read TGTGCCAGCTCACCAATCCCAAGCGTCTCTGGGGCCAACGTCCTGACTTTC. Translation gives CASSPIPSVSGANVLTF.